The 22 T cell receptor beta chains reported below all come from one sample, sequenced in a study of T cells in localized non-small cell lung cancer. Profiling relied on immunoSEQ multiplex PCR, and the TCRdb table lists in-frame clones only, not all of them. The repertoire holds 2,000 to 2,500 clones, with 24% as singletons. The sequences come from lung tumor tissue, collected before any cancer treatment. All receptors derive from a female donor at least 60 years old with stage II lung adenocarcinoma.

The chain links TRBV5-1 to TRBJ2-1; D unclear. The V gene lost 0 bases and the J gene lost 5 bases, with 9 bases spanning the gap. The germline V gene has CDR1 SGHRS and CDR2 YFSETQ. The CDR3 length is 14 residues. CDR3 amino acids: CASSLGITDNEQFF. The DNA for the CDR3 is TGCGCCAGCAGCTTGGGCATCACCGACAATGAGCAGTTCTTC.

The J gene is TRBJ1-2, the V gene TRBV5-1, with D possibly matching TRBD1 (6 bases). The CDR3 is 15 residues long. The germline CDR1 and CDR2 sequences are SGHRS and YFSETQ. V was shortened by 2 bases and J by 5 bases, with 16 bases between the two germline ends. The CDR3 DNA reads TGCGCCAGCAGCTTTAGCGGACAGCCGAATTATGGCTACACCTTC. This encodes CASSFSGQPNYGYTF.

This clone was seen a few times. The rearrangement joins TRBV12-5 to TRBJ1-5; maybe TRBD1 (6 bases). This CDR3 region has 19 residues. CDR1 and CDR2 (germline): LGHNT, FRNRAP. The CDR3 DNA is TGTGCCAGCACCCGCGGGGCAGGGCCGGGTAGGGGGAGCAATCAGCCCCAGCATTTT. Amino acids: CASTRGAGPGRGSNQPQHF.

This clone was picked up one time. The DNA of the CDR3 is TGTGCCAGTAGTTGGACAGGTTTTTATCAGCCCCAGCATTTT. It yields the protein CASSWTGFYQPQHF. V usage is TRBV19 and J usage is TRBJ1-5; 7 bases map to TRBD1. With V trimmed by 5 bases and J by 5 bases, 6 bases remained unmatched. This CDR3 contains 14 residues. CDR1 and CDR2 from the germline V gene are LNHDA and SQIVND (reference sequence).

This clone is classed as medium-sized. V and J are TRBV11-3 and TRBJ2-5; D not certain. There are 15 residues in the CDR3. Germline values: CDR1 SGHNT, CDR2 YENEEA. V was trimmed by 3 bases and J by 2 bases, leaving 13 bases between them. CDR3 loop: CASSFGQVGQETQYF. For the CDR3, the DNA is TGTGCCAGCAGCTTTGGGCAGGTAGGGCAAGAGACCCAGTACTTC.

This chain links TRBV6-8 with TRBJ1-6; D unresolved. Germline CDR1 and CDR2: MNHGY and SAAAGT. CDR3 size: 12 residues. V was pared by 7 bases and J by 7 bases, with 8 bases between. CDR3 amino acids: CASIGPNSPLHF. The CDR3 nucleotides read TGTGCCAGCATTGGCCCAAATTCACCCCTCCACTTT.

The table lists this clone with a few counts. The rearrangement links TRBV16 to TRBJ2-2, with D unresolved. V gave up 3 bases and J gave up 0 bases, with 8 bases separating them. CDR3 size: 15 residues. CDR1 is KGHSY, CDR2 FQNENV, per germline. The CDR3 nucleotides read TGTGCCAGCAGCCACAGGAGCACGAACACCGGGGAGCTGTTTTTT. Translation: CASSHRSTNTGELFF.

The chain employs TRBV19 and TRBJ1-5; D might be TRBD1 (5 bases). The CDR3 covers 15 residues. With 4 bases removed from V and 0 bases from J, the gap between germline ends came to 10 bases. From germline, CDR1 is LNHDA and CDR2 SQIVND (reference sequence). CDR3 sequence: CASSTRGVSNQPQHF. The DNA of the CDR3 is TGTGCCAGTAGTACCCGAGGGGTTAGCAATCAGCCCCAGCATTTT.

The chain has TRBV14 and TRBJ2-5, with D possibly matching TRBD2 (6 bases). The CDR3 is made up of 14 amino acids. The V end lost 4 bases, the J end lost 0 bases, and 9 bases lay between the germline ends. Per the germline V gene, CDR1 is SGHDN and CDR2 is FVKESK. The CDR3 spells CASSLRDYQETQYF. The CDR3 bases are TGTGCCAGCAGCCTAAGGGACTACCAAGAGACCCAGTACTTC.

The CDR3 protein is CSVALTGYEQYF. The CDR3 DNA reads TGCAGCGTTGCACTAACAGGCTACGAGCAGTACTTC. This chain links TRBV29-1 with TRBJ2-7, with D possibly matching TRBD1 (5 bases). V was clipped by 4 bases and J by 3 bases, with 10 bases between them. CDR1 is SQVTM, CDR2 ANQGSEA, per germline. The CDR3 runs 12 residues.

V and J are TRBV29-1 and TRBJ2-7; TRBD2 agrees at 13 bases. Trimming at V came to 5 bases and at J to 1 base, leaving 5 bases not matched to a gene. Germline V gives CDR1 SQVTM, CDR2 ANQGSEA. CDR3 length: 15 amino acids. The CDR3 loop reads CSVPGTSGTSYEQYF. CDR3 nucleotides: TGCAGCGTTCCCGGGACTAGCGGGACTTCCTACGAGCAGTACTTC.

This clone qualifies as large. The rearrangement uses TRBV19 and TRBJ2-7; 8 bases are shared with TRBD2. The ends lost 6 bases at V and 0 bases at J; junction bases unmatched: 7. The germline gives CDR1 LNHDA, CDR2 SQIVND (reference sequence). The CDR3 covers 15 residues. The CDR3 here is CASSPTSAPSYEQYF. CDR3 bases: TGTGCCAGTAGCCCGACTAGCGCTCCCTCCTACGAGCAGTACTTC.

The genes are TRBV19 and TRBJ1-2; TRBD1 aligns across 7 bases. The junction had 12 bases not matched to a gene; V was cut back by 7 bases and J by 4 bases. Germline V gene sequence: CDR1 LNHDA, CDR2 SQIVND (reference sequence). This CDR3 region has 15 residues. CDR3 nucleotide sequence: TGTGCCAGTATCACCGCCAGGGACAGTTTCTATGGCTACACCTTC. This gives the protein CASITARDSFYGYTF.

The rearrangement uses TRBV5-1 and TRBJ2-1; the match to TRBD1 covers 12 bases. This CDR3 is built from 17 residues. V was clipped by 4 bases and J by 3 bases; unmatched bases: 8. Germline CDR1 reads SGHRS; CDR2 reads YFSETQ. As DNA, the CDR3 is TGCGCCAGCAGCAGGGACAGGGGGCGAGGGGGCTACAATGAGCAGTTCTTC. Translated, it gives CASSRDRGRGGYNEQFF.

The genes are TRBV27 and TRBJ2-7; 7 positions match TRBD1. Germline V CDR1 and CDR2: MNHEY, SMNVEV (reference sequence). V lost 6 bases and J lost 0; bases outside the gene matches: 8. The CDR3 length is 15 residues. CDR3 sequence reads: CASSLRDSLSYEQYF. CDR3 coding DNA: TGTGCCAGCAGCCTCCGGGACAGCCTCTCCTACGAGCAGTACTTC.

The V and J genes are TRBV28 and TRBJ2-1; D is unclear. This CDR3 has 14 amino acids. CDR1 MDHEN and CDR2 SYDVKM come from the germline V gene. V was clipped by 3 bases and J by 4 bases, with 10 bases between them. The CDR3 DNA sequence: TGTGCCAGCAGTTTCCTTGGAGTATACAATGAGCAGTTCTTC. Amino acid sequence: CASSFLGVYNEQFF.

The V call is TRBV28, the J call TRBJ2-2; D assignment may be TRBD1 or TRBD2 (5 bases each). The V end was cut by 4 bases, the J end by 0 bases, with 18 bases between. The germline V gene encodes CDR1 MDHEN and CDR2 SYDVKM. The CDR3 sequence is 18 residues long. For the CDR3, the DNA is TGTGCCAGCAGTTCCTCCCTGGGACGCCGAGCGAACACCGGGGAGCTGTTTTTT. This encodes CASSSSLGRRANTGELFF.

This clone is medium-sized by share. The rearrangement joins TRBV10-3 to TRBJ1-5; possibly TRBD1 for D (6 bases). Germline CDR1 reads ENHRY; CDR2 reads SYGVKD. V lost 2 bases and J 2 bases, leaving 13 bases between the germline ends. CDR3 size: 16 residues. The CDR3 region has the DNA TGTGCCATCAGTGAGACAGGGCTTTCGGGCAATCAGCCCCAGCATTTT. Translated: CAISETGLSGNQPQHF.

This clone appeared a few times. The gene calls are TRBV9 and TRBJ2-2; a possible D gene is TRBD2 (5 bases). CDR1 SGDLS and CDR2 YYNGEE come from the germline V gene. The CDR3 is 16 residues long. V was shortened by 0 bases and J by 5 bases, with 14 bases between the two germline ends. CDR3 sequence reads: CASSVALGRNTGELFF. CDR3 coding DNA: TGTGCCAGCAGCGTAGCTTTGGGGAGAAATACCGGGGAGCTGTTTTTT.

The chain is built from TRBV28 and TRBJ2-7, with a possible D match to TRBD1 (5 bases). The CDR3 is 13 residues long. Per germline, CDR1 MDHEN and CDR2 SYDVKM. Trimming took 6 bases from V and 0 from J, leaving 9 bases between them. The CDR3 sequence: CASRIDSSYEQYF. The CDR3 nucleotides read TGTGCCAGCAGAATCGACAGCTCCTACGAGCAGTACTTC.

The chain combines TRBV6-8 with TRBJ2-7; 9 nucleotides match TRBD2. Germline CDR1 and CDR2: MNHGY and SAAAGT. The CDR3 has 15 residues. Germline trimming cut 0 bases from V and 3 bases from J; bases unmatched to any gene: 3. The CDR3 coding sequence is TGTGCCAGCAGTTACTCGACTAGCGGAAACTACGAGCAGTACTTC. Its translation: CASSYSTSGNYEQYF.

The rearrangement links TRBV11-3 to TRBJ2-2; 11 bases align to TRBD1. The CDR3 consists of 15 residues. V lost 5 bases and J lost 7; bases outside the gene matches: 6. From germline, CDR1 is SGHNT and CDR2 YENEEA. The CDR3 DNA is TGTGCCAGCAGCCAAGGACAGGGGGCCAGCGGGGAGCTGTTTTTT. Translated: CASSQGQGASGELFF.